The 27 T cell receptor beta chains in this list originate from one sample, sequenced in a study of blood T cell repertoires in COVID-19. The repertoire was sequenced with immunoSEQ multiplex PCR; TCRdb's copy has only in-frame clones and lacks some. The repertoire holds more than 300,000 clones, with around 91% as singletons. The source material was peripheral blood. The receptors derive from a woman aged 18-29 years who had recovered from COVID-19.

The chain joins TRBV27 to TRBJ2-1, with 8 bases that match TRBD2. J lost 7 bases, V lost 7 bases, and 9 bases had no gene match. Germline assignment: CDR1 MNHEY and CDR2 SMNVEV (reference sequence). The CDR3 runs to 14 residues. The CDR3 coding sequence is TGTGCCAGCACCCCGGGAGGGTATAGGAATGAGCAGTTCTTC. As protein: CASTPGGYRNEQFF.

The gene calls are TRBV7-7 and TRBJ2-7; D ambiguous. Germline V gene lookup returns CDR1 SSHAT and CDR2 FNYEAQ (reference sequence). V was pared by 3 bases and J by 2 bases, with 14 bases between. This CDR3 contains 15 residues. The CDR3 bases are TGTGCCAGCAGCTTTTGTTCGGTTGTGGCCTACGAGCAGTACGTC. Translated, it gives CASSFCSVVAYEQYV.

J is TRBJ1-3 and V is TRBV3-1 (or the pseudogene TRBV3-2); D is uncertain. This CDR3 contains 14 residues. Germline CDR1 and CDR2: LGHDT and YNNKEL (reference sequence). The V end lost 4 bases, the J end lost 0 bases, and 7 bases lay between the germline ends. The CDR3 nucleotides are TGTGCCAGCAGCCGGCAAATCTCTGGAAACACCATATATTTT. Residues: CASSRQISGNTIYF.

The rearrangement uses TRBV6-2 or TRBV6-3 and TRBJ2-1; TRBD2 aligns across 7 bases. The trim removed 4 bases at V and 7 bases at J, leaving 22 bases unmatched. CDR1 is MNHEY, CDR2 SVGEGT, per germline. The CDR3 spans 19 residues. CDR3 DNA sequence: TGTGCCAGCAGTTCCCCAGGATCTTTAGCGGGTGAGCTCGAGAATGAGCAGTTCTTC. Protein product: CASSSPGSLAGELENEQFF.

CDR3 nucleotide sequence: TGTGCCTGGAGTCGGAGCAATCAGCCCCAGCATTTT. Its translation: CAWSRSNQPQHF. This chain joins TRBV30 and TRBJ1-5, with D unresolved. Trimming left V 2 bases short and J 1 base short, with 3 bases between. The CDR3 is 12 residues long. CDR1 GTSNPN and CDR2 SVGIG come from the germline V gene (reference sequence).

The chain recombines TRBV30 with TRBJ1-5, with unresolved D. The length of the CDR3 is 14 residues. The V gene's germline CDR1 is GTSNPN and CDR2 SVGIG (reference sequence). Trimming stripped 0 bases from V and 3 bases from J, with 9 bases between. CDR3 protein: CAWSVSRNNQPQHF. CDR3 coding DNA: TGTGCCTGGAGTGTAAGCAGGAACAATCAGCCCCAGCATTTT.

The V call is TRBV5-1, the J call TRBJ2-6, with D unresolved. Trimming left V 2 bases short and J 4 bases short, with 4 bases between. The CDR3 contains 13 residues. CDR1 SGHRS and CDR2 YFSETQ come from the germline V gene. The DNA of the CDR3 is TGCGCCAGCAGCTTCGAGGGGGCCAACGTCCTGACTTTC. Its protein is CASSFEGANVLTF.

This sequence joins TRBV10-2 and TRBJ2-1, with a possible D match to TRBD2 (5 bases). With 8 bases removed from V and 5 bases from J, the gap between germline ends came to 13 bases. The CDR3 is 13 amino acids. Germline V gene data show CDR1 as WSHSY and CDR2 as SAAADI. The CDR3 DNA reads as TGCGCCAGCGCCGGGGTGGCAAACAATGAGCAGTTCTTC. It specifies CASAGVANNEQFF.

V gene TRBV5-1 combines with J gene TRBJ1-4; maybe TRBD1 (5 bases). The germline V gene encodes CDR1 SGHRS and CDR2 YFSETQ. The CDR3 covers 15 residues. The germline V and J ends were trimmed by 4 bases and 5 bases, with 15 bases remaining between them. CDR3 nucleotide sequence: TGCGCCAGCAGCCTCCGGGGGGTCCCAAATGAAAAACTGTTTTTT. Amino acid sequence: CASSLRGVPNEKLFF.

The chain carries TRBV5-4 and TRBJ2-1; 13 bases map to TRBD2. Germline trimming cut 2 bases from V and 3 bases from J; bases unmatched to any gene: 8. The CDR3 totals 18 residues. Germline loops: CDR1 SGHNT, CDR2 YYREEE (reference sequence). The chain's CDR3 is CASSFRTSGRNRYNEQFF. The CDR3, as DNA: TGTGCCAGCAGCTTTCGGACTAGCGGGAGAAACCGCTACAATGAGCAGTTCTTC.

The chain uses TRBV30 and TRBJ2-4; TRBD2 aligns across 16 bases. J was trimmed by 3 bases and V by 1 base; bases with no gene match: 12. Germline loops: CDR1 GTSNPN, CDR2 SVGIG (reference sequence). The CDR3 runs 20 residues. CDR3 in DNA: TGTGCCTGGAGTGAATTCTCCGGGACTAGCGGGAGGGCCGTCAAAAACATTCAGTACTTC. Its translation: CAWSEFSGTSGRAVKNIQYF.

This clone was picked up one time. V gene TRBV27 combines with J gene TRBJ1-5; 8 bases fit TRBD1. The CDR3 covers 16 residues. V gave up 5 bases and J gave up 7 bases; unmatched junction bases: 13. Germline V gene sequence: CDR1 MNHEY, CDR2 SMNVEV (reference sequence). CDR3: CASSRTGDRSVQPQHF. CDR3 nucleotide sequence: TGTGCCAGCAGTAGGACTGGGGACAGGTCGGTCCAGCCCCAGCATTTT.

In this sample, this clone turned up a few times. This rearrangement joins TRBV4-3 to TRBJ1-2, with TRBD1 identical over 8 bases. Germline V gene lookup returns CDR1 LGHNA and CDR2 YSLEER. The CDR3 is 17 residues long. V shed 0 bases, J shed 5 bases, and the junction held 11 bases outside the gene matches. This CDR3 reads CASSQDSQAGGRYGYTF. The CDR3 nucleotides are TGCGCCAGCAGCCAAGATAGTCAGGCAGGGGGCAGGTATGGCTACACCTTC.

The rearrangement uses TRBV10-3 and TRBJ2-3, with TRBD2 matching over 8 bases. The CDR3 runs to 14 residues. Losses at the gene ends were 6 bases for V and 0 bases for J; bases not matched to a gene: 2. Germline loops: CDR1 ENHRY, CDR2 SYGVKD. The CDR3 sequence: CAISVAGSTDTQYF. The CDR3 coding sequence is TGTGCCATCAGCGTAGCGGGGAGCACAGATACGCAGTATTTT.

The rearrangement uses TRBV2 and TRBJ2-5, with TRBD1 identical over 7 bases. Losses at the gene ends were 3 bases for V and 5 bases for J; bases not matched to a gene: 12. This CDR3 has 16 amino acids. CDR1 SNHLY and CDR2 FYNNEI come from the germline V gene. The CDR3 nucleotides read TGTGCCAGCAGTGAGACAGGGAATATCCGGACGGAGACCCAGTACTTC. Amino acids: CASSETGNIRTETQYF.

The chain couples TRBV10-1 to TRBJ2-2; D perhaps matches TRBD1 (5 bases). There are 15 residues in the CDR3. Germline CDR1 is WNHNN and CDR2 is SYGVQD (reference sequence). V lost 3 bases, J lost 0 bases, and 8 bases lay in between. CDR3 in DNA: TGCGCCAGCAGTGATTCAGGGACGAACACCGGGGAGCTGTTTTTT. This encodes CASSDSGTNTGELFF.

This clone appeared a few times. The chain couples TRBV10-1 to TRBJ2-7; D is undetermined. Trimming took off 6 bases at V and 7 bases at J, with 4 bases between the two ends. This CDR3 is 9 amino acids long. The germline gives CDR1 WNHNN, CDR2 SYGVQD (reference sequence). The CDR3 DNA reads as TGCGCCAGCAGGCGAGAGCAGTACGTC. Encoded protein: CASRREQYV.

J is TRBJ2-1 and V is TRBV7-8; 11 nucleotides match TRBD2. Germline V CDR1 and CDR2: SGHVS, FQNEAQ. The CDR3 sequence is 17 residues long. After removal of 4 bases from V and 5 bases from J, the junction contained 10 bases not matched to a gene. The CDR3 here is CASSWVSGTSGNNEQFF. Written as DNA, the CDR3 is TGTGCCAGCAGCTGGGTTTCCGGGACTAGCGGAAACAATGAGCAGTTCTTC.

For the CDR3, the DNA is TGTGCCAGCAGCCAATTAGCCGGGGTGAACACTGAAGCTTTCTTT. Its translation: CASSQLAGVNTEAFF. V is TRBV14 and J is TRBJ1-1; D is unclear. V lost 2 bases and J 0 bases, leaving 10 bases between the germline ends. Germline CDR1 reads SGHDN; CDR2 reads FVKESK. CDR3 length: 15 residues.

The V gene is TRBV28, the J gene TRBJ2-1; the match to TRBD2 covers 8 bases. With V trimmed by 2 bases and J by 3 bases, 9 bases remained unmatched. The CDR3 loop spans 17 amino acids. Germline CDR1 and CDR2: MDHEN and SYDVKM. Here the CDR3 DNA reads TGTGCCAGCAGTTTAGGGGCAGGAGCGGGGGTCTACAATGAGCAGTTCTTC. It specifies CASSLGAGAGVYNEQFF.

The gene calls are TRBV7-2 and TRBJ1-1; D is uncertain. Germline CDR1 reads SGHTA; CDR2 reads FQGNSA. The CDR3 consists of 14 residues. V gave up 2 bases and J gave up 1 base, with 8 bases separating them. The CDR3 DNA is TGTGCCAGCAGCTTAACCTCACAGAACACTGAAGCTTTCTTT. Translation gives CASSLTSQNTEAFF.

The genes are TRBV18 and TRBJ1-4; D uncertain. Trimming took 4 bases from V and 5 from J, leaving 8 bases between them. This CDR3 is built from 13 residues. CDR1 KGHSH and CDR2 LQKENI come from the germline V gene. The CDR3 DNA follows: TGTGCCAGCTCACGGGCAGTAAATGAAAAACTGTTTTTT. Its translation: CASSRAVNEKLFF. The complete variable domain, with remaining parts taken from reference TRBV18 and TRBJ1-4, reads NAGVMQNPRHLVRRRGQEARLRCSPMKGHSHVYWYRQLPEEGLKFMVYLQKENIIDESGMPKERFSAEFPKEGPSILRIQQVVRGDSAAYFCASSRAVNEKLFFGSGTQLSVL.

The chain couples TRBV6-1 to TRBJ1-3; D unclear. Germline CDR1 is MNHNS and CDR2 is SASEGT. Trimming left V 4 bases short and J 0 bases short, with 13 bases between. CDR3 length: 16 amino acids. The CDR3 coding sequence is TGTGCCAGCAGTGGTACGCGGTTAAGCTCTGGAAACACCATATATTTT. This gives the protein CASSGTRLSSGNTIYF.

CDR3 sequence reads: CAWREQGPGELFF. DNA of the CDR3: TGTGCCTGGAGAGAACAGGGGCCCGGGGAGCTGTTTTTT. The genes are TRBV30 and TRBJ2-2; 7 bases are a match to TRBD1. With 3 bases clipped from V and 6 bases from J, the junction kept 4 bases outside the gene matches. From germline, CDR1 is GTSNPN and CDR2 SVGIG (reference sequence). The CDR3 length is 13 residues.

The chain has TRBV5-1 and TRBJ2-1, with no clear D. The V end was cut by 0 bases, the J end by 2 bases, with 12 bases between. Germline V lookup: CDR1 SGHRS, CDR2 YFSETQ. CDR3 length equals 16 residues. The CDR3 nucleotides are TGCGCCAGCAGCTTGGTTCGCGACTCTACCTACAATGAGCAGTTCTTC. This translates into CASSLVRDSTYNEQFF.

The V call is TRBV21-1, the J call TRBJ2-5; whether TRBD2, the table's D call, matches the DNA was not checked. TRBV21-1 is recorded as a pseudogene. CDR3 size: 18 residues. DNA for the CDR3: TGTGCCAGCAGCAATTGGCCTAGCGGGAGGGATTACCAAGAGACCCAGTACTTC. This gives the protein CASSNWPSGRDYQETQYF.

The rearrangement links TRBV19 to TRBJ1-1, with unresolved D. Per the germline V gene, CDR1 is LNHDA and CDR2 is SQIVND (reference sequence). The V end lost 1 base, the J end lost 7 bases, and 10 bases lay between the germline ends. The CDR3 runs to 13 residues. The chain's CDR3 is CASSIGRPGEAFF. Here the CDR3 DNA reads TGTGCCAGTAGTATAGGACGGCCAGGTGAAGCTTTCTTT.